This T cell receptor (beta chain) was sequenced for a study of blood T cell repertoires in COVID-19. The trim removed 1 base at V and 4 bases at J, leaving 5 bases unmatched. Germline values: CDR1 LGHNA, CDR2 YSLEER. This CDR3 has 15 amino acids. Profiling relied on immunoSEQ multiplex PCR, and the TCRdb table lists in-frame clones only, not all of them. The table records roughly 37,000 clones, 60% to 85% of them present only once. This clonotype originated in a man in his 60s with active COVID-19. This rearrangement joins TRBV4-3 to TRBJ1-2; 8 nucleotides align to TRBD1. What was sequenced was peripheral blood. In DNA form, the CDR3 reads TGCGCCAGCAGCCAAGTCGACAGGGGAGGCTATGGCTACACCTTC. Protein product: CASSQVDRGGYGYTF.